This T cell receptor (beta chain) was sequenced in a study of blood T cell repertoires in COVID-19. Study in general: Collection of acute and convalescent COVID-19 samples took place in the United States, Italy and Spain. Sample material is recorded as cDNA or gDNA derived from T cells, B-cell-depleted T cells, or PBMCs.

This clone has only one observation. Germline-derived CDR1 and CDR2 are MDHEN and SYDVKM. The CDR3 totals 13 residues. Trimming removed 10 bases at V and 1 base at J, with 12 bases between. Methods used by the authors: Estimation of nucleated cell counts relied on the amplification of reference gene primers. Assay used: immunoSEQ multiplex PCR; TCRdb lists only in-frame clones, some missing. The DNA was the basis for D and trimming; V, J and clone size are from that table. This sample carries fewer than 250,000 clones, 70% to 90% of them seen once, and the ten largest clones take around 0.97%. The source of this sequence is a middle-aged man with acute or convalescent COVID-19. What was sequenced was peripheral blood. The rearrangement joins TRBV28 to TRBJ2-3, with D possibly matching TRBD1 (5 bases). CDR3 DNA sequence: TGTGCCATCACAGGTCGGGGCACAGATACGCAGTATTTT. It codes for CAITGRGTDTQYF.